This T cell receptor (beta chain) comes out of a study of T cell responses to AZD1222 COVID-19 vaccine. Study-level results: There were repertoire samples only from the period after the peak T cell response. Donors were chiefly white British, with a greater number of females, and clonal diversity was perhaps underestimated.

The data were produced by immunoSEQ multiplex PCR, yet TCRdb's version contains in-frame clones alone and is incomplete. The data show around 130,000 clones, around nine tenths seen once. To note about this clone: The antigen remains undetermined.

This specimen was peripheral blood, taken on day 0 of AZD1222 vaccination. The source of this sequence is an adult in good health.

The CDR3 DNA sequence: TGTGCCAGTAACATCGGAGATACGCAGTATTTT. Residues: CASNIGDTQYF. The chain links TRBV19 to TRBJ2-3; D is unclear. The CDR3 totals 11 residues. Germline assignment: CDR1 LNHDA and CDR2 SQIVND (reference sequence). Deletions cut 7 bases from V and 5 bases from J, with 7 bases between.